What follows describes a single T cell receptor beta chain. The data stem from a study of blood T cell repertoires in COVID-19. In the authors' workflow: The assay estimated nucleated cells by amplifying reference gene primers. Some clones are missing from TCRdb's copy, which holds only in-frame ones; the method was immunoSEQ multiplex PCR. That table supplies the V and J calls and clone size; D and trimming were determined from the DNA. In the table there are nearly 200,000 clones, 65% to 85% of which are singletons. The CDR3 sequence is 15 residues long. The V segment lost 2 bases and the J segment 7 bases; nucleotides outside the gene matches: 10. Germline V gene data show CDR1 as SGHNT and CDR2 as YYREEE (reference sequence). The age range of participants was about 18 to 100 years, with residence in about two dozen US areas. The study assigned cohorts using participant-reported clinical history. In Cohort 3, a recovered donor had either two negative PCRs, clearance, or symptom resolution.

The clonotype comes from a man between 40 and 49 years old who had recovered from COVID-19. Sequencing used PBMCs or T cells enriched from blood (not recorded which). The rearrangement uses TRBV5-4 and TRBJ2-3, with 7 nucleotides matching TRBD2. The DNA for the CDR3 is TGTGCCAGCAGCTTAGATTCAGGGAGGGTGAATACGCAGTATTTT. Its translation: CASSLDSGRVNTQYF.